This TCR beta chain was obtained from a study of T cell responses to AZD1222 COVID-19 vaccine. Findings of the study overall: Receipt of two AZD1222 doses was followed by a rise in Spike-specific TCR breadth and depth. Nearly half of spike-specific TCRs reportedly target variant regions that are unmutated in the B.1.351 and B.1.1.7 variants.

The germline gives CDR1 SNHLY, CDR2 FYNNEI. The CDR3 runs to 12 residues. V was cut by 6 bases and J by 5 bases, with 11 bases left in between. This clone came up once. No antigen is known for it. The protocol was immunoSEQ multiplex PCR, while the TCRdb copy is restricted to in-frame clones and leaves out a portion. The repertoire holds roughly 150,000 clones, with about nine tenths as singletons. The chain has TRBV2 and TRBJ2-7; the D is unclear. The source was peripheral blood, collected on day 0 of AZD1222 vaccination. This clonotype originated in an adult in good health. The CDR3 reads CASRARLDEQYF. CDR3 coding DNA: TGTGCCAGCAGGGCCCGACTCGACGAGCAGTACTTC. The full variable domain, rest sourced from reference TRBV2 and TRBJ2-7, is EPEVTQTPSHQVTQMGQEVILRCVPISNHLYFYWYRQILGQKVEFLVSFYNNEISEKSEIFDDQFSVERPDGSNFTLKIRSTKLEDSAMYFCASRARLDEQYFGPGTRLTVT.